These T cell receptor beta chains were read from a single sample in a study of blood T cell repertoires in COVID-19. The protocol was immunoSEQ multiplex PCR, while the TCRdb copy is restricted to in-frame clones and leaves out a portion. Of hundreds of thousands of clones listed, around 91% are singletons. Sequencing input: peripheral blood. These receptor sequences come from a woman between 35 and 50 years old with COVID-19, enrolled during active disease. CDR3s include the opening cysteine and the closing phenylalanine or tryptophan. A D gene is named only where the DNA matches it firmly. For some rows the clone size is stated as once, few or many, or as a class when expanded; others skip it.

v_gene	d_gene	j_gene	abundance	CDR3nt	CDR3aa
TRBV19	NA	TRBJ2-1	NA	TGTGCCAGTAGTAAAAGACAGGGAGGCTACGTGAATGAGCAGTTCTTC	CASSKRQGGYVNEQFF
TRBV7-3	NA	TRBJ2-7	once	TGTGCCAGCAGCGCACATGCGCAGGCTGACGAGCAGTACTTC	CASSAHAQADEQYF
TRBV18	TRBD1	TRBJ2-3	once	TGTGCCAGCTCACCTCTCAGGGACAGTCTTACAGATACGCAGTATTTT	CASSPLRDSLTDTQYF
TRBV7-2	TRBD1	TRBJ2-1	NA	TGTGCCAGCAGCTTAGGTGGGACAGGGATTCGAAATGAGCAGTTCTTC	CASSLGGTGIRNEQFF
TRBV7-8	NA	TRBJ1-3	NA	TGTGCCAGCAACCCTAGCGGGGGCGCTGGAAACACCATATATTTT	CASNPSGGAGNTIYF
TRBV7-8	TRBD1	TRBJ2-7	NA	TGTGCCAGCAGCACCTCCCGGACAGGGGGCGGCGAGCAGTACTTC	CASSTSRTGGGEQYF
TRBV27	NA	TRBJ1-2	NA	TGTGCCAGCAGTTCCCTTAGAGCTAACTATGGCTACACCTTC	CASSSLRANYGYTF
TRBV19	NA	TRBJ2-3	NA	TGTGCCAGTAGTATAGCCCTCTCCGACAGGCCTCTCACAGATACGCAGTATTTT	CASSIALSDRPLTDTQYF
TRBV20-1	TRBD1	TRBJ1-4	once	TGCAGTGCCAGGGACAGGGAAAAACTGTTTTTT	CSARDREKLFF
TRBV7-9	NA	TRBJ1-2	NA	TGTGCCAGCAGCTACTCGAGGAGTCCTGGTGGCTACACCTTC	CASSYSRSPGGYTF
TRBV7-9	TRBD1	TRBJ2-7	NA	TGTGCCAGCAGCTCTGACAGGGGGAGCTCCTACGAGCAGTACTTC	CASSSDRGSSYEQYF
TRBV18	NA	TRBJ1-2	NA	TGTGCCAGCTCACCTAGTAGGGAGAACTATGGCTACACCTTC	CASSPSRENYGYTF
TRBV7-9	NA	TRBJ2-1	NA	TGTGCCAGCAGCTTATCGGTGGGCACAAACTCGGGGAGCGAGCAGTTCTTC	CASSLSVGTNSGSEQFF
TRBV11-2	NA	TRBJ1-3	NA	TGTGCCAGCAGTTGGGCCAGGGTTGGAAACACCATATATTTT	CASSWARVGNTIYF
TRBV6-5	NA	TRBJ1-2	NA	TGTGCCAGCAGTTACTATGGCAGGGTAGGAGGCTACACCTTC	CASSYYGRVGGYTF
TRBV29-1	TRBD2	TRBJ2-3	NA	TGCAGCGTTTCGGAGCGGGGGGATTTGGGTGCAGATACGCAGTATTTT	CSVSERGDLGADTQYF
TRBV28	NA	TRBJ1-5	NA	TGTGCCAGCAGTTTCCGGGGGGTTTATCAGCCCCAGCATTTT	CASSFRGVYQPQHF
TRBV7-9	TRBD1	TRBJ1-2	NA	TGTGCCAGCAGACCTTGGGACAGTACTAACTATGGCTACACCTTC	CASRPWDSTNYGYTF
TRBV12-2	NA	TRBJ2-7	NA	TGTGCATACAAGGTCCAGGGGACAGGCTACGAGCAGTACTTC	CAYKVQGTGYEQYF
TRBV19	NA	TRBJ2-3	NA	TGTGCCACCGGGTTTTTAGCTAAGGATACGCAGTATTTT	CATGFLAKDTQYF
TRBV5-6	NA	TRBJ2-5	NA	TGTGCCAGCAGCTCACAGAATCTCCAAGAGACCCAGTACTTC	CASSSQNLQETQYF
TRBV30	NA	TRBJ2-6	NA	TGTGCCTGGAGTGGGTGGGGCCGGGCAGGGGCCAACGTCCTGACTTTC	CAWSGWGRAGANVLTF
TRBV27	NA	TRBJ1-5	few	TGTGCCAGCGGGCCACGTGGAGGACCCCAGCATTTT	CASGPRGGPQHF
TRBV6-2/TRBV6-3	NA	TRBJ2-6	few	TGTGCCAGCAGCCACCCTCAATTCACAGGGACTGGGGCCAACGTCCTGACTTTC	CASSHPQFTGTGANVLTF
TRBV27	NA	TRBJ1-5	NA	TGTGCCAGCAGTCTAGGTAATGGGCAGCCCCAGCATTTT	CASSLGNGQPQHF
TRBV6-4	TRBD1	TRBJ2-2	NA	TGTGCCAGCAGAGAATCTGGGACAGCAAACACCGGGGAGCTGTTTTTT	CASRESGTANTGELFF